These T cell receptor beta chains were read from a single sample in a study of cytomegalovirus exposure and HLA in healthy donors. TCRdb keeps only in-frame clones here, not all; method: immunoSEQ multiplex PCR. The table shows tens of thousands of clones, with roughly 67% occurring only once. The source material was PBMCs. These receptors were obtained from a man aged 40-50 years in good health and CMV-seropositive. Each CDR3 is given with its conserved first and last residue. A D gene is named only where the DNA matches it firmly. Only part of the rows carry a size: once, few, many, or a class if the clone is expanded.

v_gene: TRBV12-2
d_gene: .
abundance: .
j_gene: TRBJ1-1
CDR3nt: TGTGCAAGTCGCCTCTACCATGGGGGGGAAGGAGACACTGAAGCTTTCTTT
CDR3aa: CASRLYHGGEGDTEAFF

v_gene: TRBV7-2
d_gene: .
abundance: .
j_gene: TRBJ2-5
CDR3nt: TGTGCCAGCAGCCCCGGAGGGTCCCTTAGAAGGGAGACCCAGTACTTC
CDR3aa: CASSPGGSLRRETQYF

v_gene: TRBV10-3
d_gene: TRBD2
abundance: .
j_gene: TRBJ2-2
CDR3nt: TGTGCCATCAGTGAGTCGATACTAGCGGGGGGGCAGGCCACCGGGGAGCTGTTTTTT
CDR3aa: CAISESILAGGQATGELFF

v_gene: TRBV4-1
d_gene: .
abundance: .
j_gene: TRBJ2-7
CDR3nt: TGCGCCAGCAGCCACGGCGGGTTTTCCTACGAGCAGTACTTC
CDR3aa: CASSHGGFSYEQYF

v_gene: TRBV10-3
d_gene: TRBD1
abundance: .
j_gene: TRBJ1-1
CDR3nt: TGTGCCATAGGACAGGGGGGGACTGAAGCTTTCTTT
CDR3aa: CAIGQGGTEAFF

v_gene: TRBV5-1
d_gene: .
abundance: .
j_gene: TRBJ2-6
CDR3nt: TGCGCCAGCAGCGCGACAGTCACTGGGGCCAACGTCCTGACTTTC
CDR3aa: CASSATVTGANVLTF

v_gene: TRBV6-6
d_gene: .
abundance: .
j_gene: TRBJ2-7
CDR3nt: TGTGCCAGCAGTTACTCCAACAGGCTCTCCTACGAGCAGTACTTC
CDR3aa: CASSYSNRLSYEQYF

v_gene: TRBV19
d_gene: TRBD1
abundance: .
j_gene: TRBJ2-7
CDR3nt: TGTGCCAGTAGTGACGGGACAGGGAGCCTCCTCTCCTACGAGCAGTACTTC
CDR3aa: CASSDGTGSLLSYEQYF

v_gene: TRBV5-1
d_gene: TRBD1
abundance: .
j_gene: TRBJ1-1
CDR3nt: TGCGCCAGCAGCTTCGCGGGACAGGGTTACACTGAAGCTTTCTTT
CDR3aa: CASSFAGQGYTEAFF

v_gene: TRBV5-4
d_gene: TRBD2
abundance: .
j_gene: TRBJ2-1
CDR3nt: TGTGCCAGCAGTTTGGGACTAGCGAGCTCCTACAATGAGCAGTTCTTC
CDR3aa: CASSLGLASSYNEQFF

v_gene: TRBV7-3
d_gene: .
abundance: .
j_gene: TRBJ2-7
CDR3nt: TGTGCCAGCAGCTTAACCCCAGCCTACGAGCAGTACTTC
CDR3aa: CASSLTPAYEQYF

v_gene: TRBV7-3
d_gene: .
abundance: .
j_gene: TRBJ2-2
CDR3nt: TGTGCCAGCAGCCCCGGCGGGTTGGCCGGGGAGCTGTTTTTT
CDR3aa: CASSPGGLAGELFF

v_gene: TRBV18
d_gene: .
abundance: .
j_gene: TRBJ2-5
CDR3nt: TGTGCCAGCTCTCTCGACAGCCCAGGCCAAGAGACCCAGTACTTC
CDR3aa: CASSLDSPGQETQYF

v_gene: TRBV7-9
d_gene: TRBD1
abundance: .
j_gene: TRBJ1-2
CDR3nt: TGTGCCAGCAGCTTAGTAGGGGGCGAGGGTGGCTACACCTTC
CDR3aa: CASSLVGGEGGYTF

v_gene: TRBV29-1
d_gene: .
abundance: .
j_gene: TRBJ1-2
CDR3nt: TGCAGCGTTGTTCTGAGTGCCGGCTACACCTTC
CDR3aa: CSVVLSAGYTF

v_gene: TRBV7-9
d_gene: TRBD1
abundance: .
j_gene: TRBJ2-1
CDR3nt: TGTGCCAGCAGCTTAGAGGGACAGGTCTCGGATGAGCAGTTCTTC
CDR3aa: CASSLEGQVSDEQFF

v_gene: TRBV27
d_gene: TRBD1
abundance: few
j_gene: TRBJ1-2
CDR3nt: TGTGCCAGCAGTGGACACAGGGGGGACCATGGCTACACCTTC
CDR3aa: CASSGHRGDHGYTF

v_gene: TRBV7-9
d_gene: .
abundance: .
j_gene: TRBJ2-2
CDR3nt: TGTGCCAGCAGTTCCGGGACTAACACCGGGGAGCTGTTTTTT
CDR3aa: CASSSGTNTGELFF

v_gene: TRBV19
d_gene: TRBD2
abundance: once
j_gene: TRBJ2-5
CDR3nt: TGTGCCAGTATGGGAGCGGGGTCGGGAGAGACCCAGTACTTC
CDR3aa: CASMGAGSGETQYF

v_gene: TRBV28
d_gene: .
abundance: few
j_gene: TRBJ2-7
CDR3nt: TGTGCCAGCAGTTTAGCCAGCTCCTACGAGCAGTACTTC
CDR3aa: CASSLASSYEQYF

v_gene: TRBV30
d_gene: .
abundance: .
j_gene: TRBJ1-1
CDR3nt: TGTGCCTGGAGTGTACAGGGTGCTGAAGCTTTCTTT
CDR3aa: CAWSVQGAEAFF

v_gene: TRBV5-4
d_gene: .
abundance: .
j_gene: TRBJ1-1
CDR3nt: TGTGCCAGCAGCCTCGCTCCGCAGGGAACGAACACTGAAGCTTTCTTT
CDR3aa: CASSLAPQGTNTEAFF

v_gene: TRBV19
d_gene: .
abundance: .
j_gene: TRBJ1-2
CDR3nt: TGTGCCAGTAGTATCCTCAGCGATAACTATGGCTACACCTTC
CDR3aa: CASSILSDNYGYTF

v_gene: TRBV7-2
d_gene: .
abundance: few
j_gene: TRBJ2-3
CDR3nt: TGTGCCAGCAGCCGCACAGGCGCGCCTCAACGGGATACGCAGTATTTT
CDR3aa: CASSRTGAPQRDTQYF

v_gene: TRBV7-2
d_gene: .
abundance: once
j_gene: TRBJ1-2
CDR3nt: TGTGCCAGCAGCCCCCCGACACCAAACTATGGCTACACCTTC
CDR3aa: CASSPPTPNYGYTF

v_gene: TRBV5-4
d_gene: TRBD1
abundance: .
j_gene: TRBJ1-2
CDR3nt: TGTGCCAGCAGCCCTAACCCGGGACAGGGGGTTTATGGCTACACCTTC
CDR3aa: CASSPNPGQGVYGYTF

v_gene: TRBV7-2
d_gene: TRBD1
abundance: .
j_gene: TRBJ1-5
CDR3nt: TGTGCCAGCAGCCTAGACAGGGATCAGCCCCAGCATTTT
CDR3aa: CASSLDRDQPQHF

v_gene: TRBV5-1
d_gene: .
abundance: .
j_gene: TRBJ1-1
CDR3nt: TGCGCCAGCAGCTCGCAACAGGGGAACACTGAAGCTTTCTTT
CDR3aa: CASSSQQGNTEAFF

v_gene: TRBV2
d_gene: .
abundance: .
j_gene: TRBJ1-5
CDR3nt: TGTGCCAGCACAGGGGTGGACCCCAATCAGCCCCAGCATTTT
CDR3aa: CASTGVDPNQPQHF

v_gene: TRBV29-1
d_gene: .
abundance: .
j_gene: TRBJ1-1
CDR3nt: TGCAGCGTTGTGAGACCAGGGACTGAAGCTTTCTTT
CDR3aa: CSVVRPGTEAFF

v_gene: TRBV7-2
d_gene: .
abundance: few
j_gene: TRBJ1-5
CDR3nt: TGTGCCAGCAGCTTAGGGTTGGGCGTGCAGCCCCAGCATTTT
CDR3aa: CASSLGLGVQPQHF

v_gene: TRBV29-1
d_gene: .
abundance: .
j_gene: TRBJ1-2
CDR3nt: TGCAGCGTTGTTGGGCAGTCGGCCTCCTATGGCTACACCTTC
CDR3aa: CSVVGQSASYGYTF

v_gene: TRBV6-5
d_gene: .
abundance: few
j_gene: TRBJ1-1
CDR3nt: TGTGCCAGCAGTCGTTCGACTGGGACTGAAGCTTTCTTT
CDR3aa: CASSRSTGTEAFF

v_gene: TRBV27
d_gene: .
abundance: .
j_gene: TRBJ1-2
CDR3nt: TGTGCCAGCAGTCACGCTAATAGTGGCCGGGGTGGCTACACCTTC
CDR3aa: CASSHANSGRGGYTF

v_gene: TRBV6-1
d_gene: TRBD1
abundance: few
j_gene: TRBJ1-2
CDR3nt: TGTGCCAGCAGTGGACAGGGGGCAATAGACTATGGCTACACCTTC
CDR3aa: CASSGQGAIDYGYTF

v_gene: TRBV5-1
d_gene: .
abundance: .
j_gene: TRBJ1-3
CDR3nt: TGCGCCAGCAGCGGGGGGGGAAACTCTGGAAACACCATATATTTT
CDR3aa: CASSGGGNSGNTIYF

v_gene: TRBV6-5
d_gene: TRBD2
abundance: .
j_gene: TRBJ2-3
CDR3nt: TGTGCCAGCAGCCGACTAGCTTACCCGGAGGGTACGCAGTATTTT
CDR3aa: CASSRLAYPEGTQYF

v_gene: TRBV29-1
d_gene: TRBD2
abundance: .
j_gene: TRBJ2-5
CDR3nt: TGCAGCGTTCGACTAGCCCAAGAGACCCAGTACTTC
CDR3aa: CSVRLAQETQYF

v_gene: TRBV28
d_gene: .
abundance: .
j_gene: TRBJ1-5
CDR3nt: TGTGCCAGCACCCACAGGAGCGCTAGCAATCAGCCCCAGCATTTT
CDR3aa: CASTHRSASNQPQHF

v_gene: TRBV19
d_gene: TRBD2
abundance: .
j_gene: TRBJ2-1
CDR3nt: TGTGCCAGTAGTGCAGGCGGGGGGTCAAACAATGAGCAGTTCTTC
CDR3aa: CASSAGGGSNNEQFF

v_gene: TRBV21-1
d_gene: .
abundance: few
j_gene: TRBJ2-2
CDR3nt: TGTGCCAGCACCCTTCCCCCGGTTCTAGCGGGAGTGTGCAGTCCCGGGGAGCTGTTTTTT
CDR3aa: CASTLPPVLAGVCSPGELFF

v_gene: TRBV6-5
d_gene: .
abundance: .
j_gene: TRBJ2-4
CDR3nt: TGTGCCAGCAGTTCCCCTATAGCGATAGCCAAAAACATTCAGTACTTC
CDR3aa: CASSSPIAIAKNIQYF

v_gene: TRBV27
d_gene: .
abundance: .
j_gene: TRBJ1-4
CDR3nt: TGTGCCAGCAGTCCGTCGGGGGTTAGTTCGGAAAAACTGTTTTTT
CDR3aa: CASSPSGVSSEKLFF

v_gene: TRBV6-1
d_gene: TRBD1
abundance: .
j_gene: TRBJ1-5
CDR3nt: TGTGCCAGCGGGACAGCATATAGCAATCAGCCCCAGCATTTT
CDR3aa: CASGTAYSNQPQHF

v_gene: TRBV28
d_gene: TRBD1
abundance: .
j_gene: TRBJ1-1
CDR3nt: TGTGCCAGCAAGGTCGACAGGGGTGGAATGAACACTGAAGCTTTCTTT
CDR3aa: CASKVDRGGMNTEAFF

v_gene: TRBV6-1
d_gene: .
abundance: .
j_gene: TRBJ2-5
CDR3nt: TGTGCCAGCACCCAAAATCAAGAGACCCAGTACTTC
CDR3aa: CASTQNQETQYF